The following is a T cell receptor beta chain sequence with its context. Its antigen is still unknown. These data originate in a study of T cell responses to AZD1222 COVID-19 vaccine. Findings and limits, study-wide: Donors were chiefly white British, with a greater number of females, and clonal diversity was perhaps underestimated. Reports say nearly half of spike-specific TCRs go after unmutated variant regions.

This CDR3 is 15 amino acids long. Germline CDR1 SGDLS, CDR2 YYNGEE. With V trimmed by 0 bases and J by 3 bases, 4 bases remained unmatched. Sequencing used immunoSEQ multiplex PCR; TCRdb keeps in-frame clones, though not all of them. The table lists more than 150,000 clones, around 94% of them singletons. The chain carries TRBV9 and TRBJ2-5; 8 positions agree with TRBD2. The sequences come from peripheral blood, collected on day 0 of AZD1222 vaccination. The receptor comes from an adult in good health. In DNA form, the CDR3 reads TGTGCCAGCAGCGTAGTCGGTAGCGGGAAAGAGACCCAGTACTTC. Its protein product is CASSVVGSGKETQYF.